These 11 T cell receptor beta chains originate from one sample sequenced in a study of blood T cell repertoires in COVID-19. Generated by immunoSEQ multiplex PCR, the TCRdb table keeps only in-frame clones and is missing some. The table includes some 330,000 clones, roughly 90% detected once. Sequenced input: peripheral blood. These receptors all come from a woman in her twenties or thirties with COVID-19, enrolled during active disease.

The rearrangement links TRBV7-2 to TRBJ2-3; tentative D call: TRBD1 (6 bases). The CDR3 contains 19 residues. Germline V gene lookup returns CDR1 SGHTA and CDR2 FQGNSA. The ends were cut back, 2 bases at V and 0 bases at J, with 21 bases in the middle. In nucleotides, the CDR3 is TGTGCCAGCAGCTTAACCGGGACAAATACCTTTTCTAGCACAGATACGCAGTATTTT. Translated, it gives CASSLTGTNTFSSTDTQYF.

The chain combines TRBV21-1 with TRBJ1-5; the DNA was not compared with TRBD1, the D call given in the table. TRBV21-1 is deemed a pseudogene. The CDR3 sequence is 18 residues long. The CDR3 DNA reads TGTGCCAGCAGCAAAACGAAAAGGCAGGCCCTTAGCAATCAGCCCCAGCATTTT. Its translation: CASSKTKRQALSNQPQHF.

The chain links TRBV19 to TRBJ1-5; 8 bases line up with TRBD1. The CDR3 sequence is 17 residues long. Germline V gene sequence: CDR1 LNHDA, CDR2 SQIVND (reference sequence). The V gene end was trimmed by 7 bases and the J gene end by 0 bases; junction bases not matched to a gene: 11. The chain's CDR3 is CASTHIGTGYSNQPQHF. The CDR3 coding sequence is TGTGCCAGTACTCACATCGGGACAGGCTATAGCAATCAGCCCCAGCATTTT.

The V gene is TRBV7-2, the J gene TRBJ1-4; D may be TRBD1 (5 bases). This CDR3 is 15 amino acids long. Germline CDR1 and CDR2: SGHTA and FQGNSA. The germline V and J ends were trimmed by 5 bases and 7 bases, with 17 bases remaining between them. CDR3: CASSNLGQSREKLFF. DNA of the CDR3: TGTGCCAGCAGCAATCTGGGGCAATCGCGTGAAAAACTGTTTTTT.

J is TRBJ2-2 and V is TRBV28; maybe TRBD2 (5 bases). The CDR3 sequence is 14 residues long. The V end was cut by 2 bases, the J end by 3 bases, with 7 bases between. Germline CDR1 MDHEN, CDR2 SYDVKM. Here the CDR3 DNA reads TGTGCCAGCAGTTTAACGGGGTACACCGGGGAGCTGTTTTTT. Translated: CASSLTGYTGELFF.

The rearrangement joins TRBV5-1 to TRBJ1-6; D is possibly TRBD1 (6 bases). V gave up 7 bases and J gave up 8 bases, with 16 bases separating them. The CDR3 consists of 14 residues. Germline CDR1 and CDR2: SGHRS and YFSETQ. The DNA of the CDR3 is TGCGCCAGCCGTCCTGAGGGGGAGCATTCACCCCTCCACTTT. Translation: CASRPEGEHSPLHF.

The CDR3 loop reads CASSVQGGSMNIQYF. Here the CDR3 DNA reads TGTGCCAGCAGCGTACAGGGAGGGTCGATGAACATTCAGTACTTC. The chain combines TRBV9 with TRBJ2-4; 7 nucleotides align to TRBD2. The CDR3 loop spans 15 amino acids. Per the germline V gene, CDR1 is SGDLS and CDR2 is YYNGEE. After removal of 1 base from V and 7 bases from J, the junction contained 8 bases not matched to a gene.

The chain links TRBV19 to TRBJ1-5; D is ambiguous. With 2 bases removed from V and 6 bases from J, the gap between germline ends came to 11 bases. Germline lookup yields CDR1 LNHDA and CDR2 SQIVND (reference sequence). The CDR3 extends over 14 amino acids. The CDR3 DNA reads as TGTGCCAGTAGTATACTGGGCAGCCCTCAGCCCCAGCATTTT. It is translated as CASSILGSPQPQHF.

The rearrangement uses TRBV6-6 and TRBJ1-2; D is ambiguous. The CDR3 spans 16 residues. Germline V lookup: CDR1 MNHNY, CDR2 SVGAGI (reference sequence). V gave up 4 bases and J gave up 2 bases, with 17 bases separating them. The CDR3 loop is CASSSPPSTGNYGYTF. DNA of the CDR3: TGTGCCAGCAGTTCACCCCCCTCGACTGGAAACTATGGCTACACCTTC.

The J gene is TRBJ1-1, the V gene TRBV4-1; no reliable D call. This CDR3 is 14 amino acids long. CDR1 and CDR2 (germline): MGHRA, YSYEKL. The V end was cut by 4 bases, the J end by 0 bases, with 9 bases between. The CDR3 DNA reads as TGCGCCAGCAGCCCGGGATCCATGAACACTGAAGCTTTCTTT. Its protein product is CASSPGSMNTEAFF.

As to this clone: Distinct nucleotide sequences in the sample also encode this CDR3. The V gene is TRBV20-1, the J gene TRBJ1-2, with D uncertain. V lost 0 bases to trimming and J lost 8 bases, with 4 bases between them. The CDR3 is 10 residues long. Germline assignment: CDR1 DFQATT and CDR2 SNEGSKA (reference sequence). The CDR3 sequence is CSARDSGYTF. The CDR3, as DNA: TGCAGTGCTAGAGATAGCGGCTACACCTTC.